This passage covers 16 T cell receptor beta chains from one sample sequenced in a study of shared clonotypes between healthy human individuals (dated by TCRdb to about 2020). The library was obtained by the immunoSEQ multiplex PCR assay. The table was pulled from immuneACCESS by TCRdb, which kept in-frame rearrangements only. Such tables lose some clones; where checked, under half of the loss comes from unresolved V genes, and the rest has no known cause. This sample has 2.5 million or so clones in its table, and roughly 92% of those were observed once. The top ten clones comprise under 0.15% of the sample. Sample: naive CD4+ T cells sorted from blood. The sample's cell subset or site label, in plain terms: CD45RA+ positively selected. These receptors originate from a man in his late teens or twenties in good health.

The rearrangement joins TRBV7-2 to TRBJ2-7; tentatively, D is TRBD2 (7 bases). The germline V gene encodes CDR1 SGHTA and CDR2 FQGNSA. V was cut by 5 bases and J by 3 bases, with 17 bases left in between. CDR3 size: 15 residues. The CDR3 spells CASSLRGAGDYEQYF. CDR3 bases: TGTGCCAGCAGCCTAAGGGGGGCGGGAGACTACGAGCAGTACTTC.

This chain links TRBV7-9 with TRBJ2-7; no reliable D call. Germline V CDR1 and CDR2: SEHNR, FQNEAQ (reference sequence). Trimming shortened V by 4 bases and J by 2 bases, and 12 bases separated the two germline ends. This CDR3 is 14 amino acids long. CDR3 DNA sequence: TGTGCCAGCAGCTCCAGGCTAGACCCCTACGAGCAGTACTTC. Translation: CASSSRLDPYEQYF.

The chain recombines TRBV5-4 with TRBJ2-5, with a possible D match to TRBD1 (6 bases). The CDR3 is made up of 13 amino acids. Looked up from germline, CDR1 is SGHNT and CDR2 is YYREEE (reference sequence). Trimming stripped 2 bases from V and 5 bases from J, with 10 bases between. As DNA, the CDR3 is TGTGCCAGCAGCTTACGGGACATTGAGACCCAGTACTTC. Translation: CASSLRDIETQYF.

CDR3 loop: CASSTGLAGGGVETQYF. DNA for the CDR3: TGTGCCAGCAGCACGGGACTAGCGGGGGGAGGGGTGGAGACCCAGTACTTC. The chain is built from TRBV11-2 and TRBJ2-5; 15 positions match TRBD2. CDR1 and CDR2 (germline): SGHAT, FQNNGV. The CDR3 loop spans 17 amino acids. After removal of 5 bases from V and 5 bases from J, the junction contained 9 bases not matched to a gene.

The J gene is TRBJ2-3, the V gene TRBV9; TRBD2 matches 7 bases. The CDR3 totals 16 residues. The germline gives CDR1 SGDLS, CDR2 YYNGEE. V was clipped by 0 bases and J by 2 bases; unmatched bases: 6. The CDR3 loop is CASSVVASGYTDTQYF. CDR3 coding DNA: TGTGCCAGCAGCGTAGTGGCTAGCGGATACACAGATACGCAGTATTTT.

V gene TRBV11-2 combines with J gene TRBJ2-7, with D perhaps given as TRBD1 or TRBD2 (5 bases each). The CDR3 extends over 15 amino acids. Germline CDR1 is SGHAT and CDR2 is FQNNGV. Deletions cut 4 bases from V and 2 bases from J, with 15 bases between. The CDR3 nucleotides read TGTGCCAGCAGCTGGGGGACGGGACCAACCTACGAGCAGTACTTC. Translating it yields CASSWGTGPTYEQYF.

This sequence joins TRBV10-3 and TRBJ2-7; D ambiguous. The V end was cut by 10 bases, the J end by 0 bases, with 16 bases between. The CDR3 extends over 14 amino acids. Looked up from germline, CDR1 is ENHRY and CDR2 is SYGVKD. The CDR3 nucleotides are TGTGCCACACACCACGCAGGATCCTCCTACGAGCAGTACTTC. Translating gives CATHHAGSSYEQYF.

J is TRBJ2-1 and V is TRBV7-9; no reliable D call. The CDR3 length is 15 residues. V lost 0 bases and J lost 6, with 12 bases in between. Germline V gives CDR1 SEHNR, CDR2 FQNEAQ (reference sequence). This CDR3 reads CASSLALGSINEQFF. In DNA form, the CDR3 reads TGTGCCAGCAGCTTAGCGCTGGGCTCAATCAATGAGCAGTTCTTC.

This chain connects TRBV5-6 to TRBJ2-7, with TRBD1 identical over 10 bases. From germline, CDR1 is SGHDT and CDR2 YYEEEE. The CDR3 has 16 residues. Trimming at V came to 0 bases and at J to 2 bases, leaving 5 bases not matched to a gene. This chain's CDR3 is CASSLGTGGRTYEQYF. In nucleotides, the CDR3 is TGTGCCAGCAGCTTGGGGACAGGGGGTCGCACCTACGAGCAGTACTTC.

The chain's CDR3 is CASSSGHRGSYNEQFF. CDR3 coding DNA: TGTGCCAGCAGTTCAGGACACAGGGGAAGTTACAATGAGCAGTTCTTC. The chain links TRBV6-6 to TRBJ2-1, with 7 positions matching TRBD1. The V segment lost 4 bases and the J segment 4 bases; nucleotides outside the gene matches: 10. Germline lookup yields CDR1 MNHNY and CDR2 SVGAGI (reference sequence). The length of the CDR3 is 16 residues.

CDR3 nucleotide sequence: TGCGCCAGCAGCGAGGGAGGGACAGATACGCAGTATTTT. Translation: CASSEGGTDTQYF. The rearrangement joins TRBV5-1 to TRBJ2-3; 7 nucleotides match TRBD2. The CDR3 has 13 amino acids. V dropped 4 bases and J dropped 3; count of bases not matched to a gene: 2. Germline V gene lookup returns CDR1 SGHRS and CDR2 YFSETQ.

The V call is TRBV7-9, the J call TRBJ1-5; D is unclear. The CDR3 loop spans 12 amino acids. Germline-derived CDR1 and CDR2 are SEHNR and FQNEAQ (reference sequence). Trimming removed 6 bases at V and 0 bases at J, with 3 bases between. CDR3 in amino acids: CASRYSNQPQHF. CDR3 nucleotide sequence: TGTGCCAGCAGGTATAGCAATCAGCCCCAGCATTTT.

This sequence joins TRBV5-6 and TRBJ1-1; 8 bases match TRBD1. The CDR3 has 13 residues. In germline, CDR1 is SGHDT, CDR2 YYEEEE. V lost 5 bases and J lost 4; bases outside the gene matches: 4. Here the CDR3 reads CASRYTGGTEAFF. CDR3 DNA sequence: TGTGCCAGCAGATATACAGGGGGCACTGAAGCTTTCTTT.

A single count supports this clone. V usage is TRBV6-5 and J usage is TRBJ1-1; D gene unclear. The germline gives CDR1 MNHEY, CDR2 SVGAGI. The CDR3 is 13 amino acids. The V gene lost 11 bases and the J gene lost 3 bases, with 16 bases spanning the gap. The CDR3 is CARKSRQDTEAFF. The CDR3 nucleotides read TGTGCCCGAAAGTCCCGGCAGGACACTGAAGCTTTCTTT.

The J gene is TRBJ2-2, the V gene TRBV10-1; TRBD2 might be the D (5 bases). Trimming took off 4 bases at V and 7 bases at J, with 28 bases between the two ends. The length of the CDR3 is 19 residues. Germline CDR1 is WNHNN and CDR2 is SYGVQD (reference sequence). The CDR3 region has the DNA TGCGCCAGCAGTGCCCGGGCCCAAAGTCCCAACCCGGGGATCGGGGAGCTGTTTTTT. Protein sequence: CASSARAQSPNPGIGELFF.

Comments on this clone: The sample carries other DNA sequences with the same CDR3. V usage is TRBV7-2 and J usage is TRBJ2-7; D unclear. The germline V and J ends were trimmed by 4 bases and 3 bases, with 4 bases remaining between them. CDR1 and CDR2 (germline): SGHTA, FQGNSA. This CDR3 has 11 residues. The CDR3 sequence: CASSSYYEQYF. CDR3 in DNA: TGTGCCAGCAGCTCATACTACGAGCAGTACTTC.